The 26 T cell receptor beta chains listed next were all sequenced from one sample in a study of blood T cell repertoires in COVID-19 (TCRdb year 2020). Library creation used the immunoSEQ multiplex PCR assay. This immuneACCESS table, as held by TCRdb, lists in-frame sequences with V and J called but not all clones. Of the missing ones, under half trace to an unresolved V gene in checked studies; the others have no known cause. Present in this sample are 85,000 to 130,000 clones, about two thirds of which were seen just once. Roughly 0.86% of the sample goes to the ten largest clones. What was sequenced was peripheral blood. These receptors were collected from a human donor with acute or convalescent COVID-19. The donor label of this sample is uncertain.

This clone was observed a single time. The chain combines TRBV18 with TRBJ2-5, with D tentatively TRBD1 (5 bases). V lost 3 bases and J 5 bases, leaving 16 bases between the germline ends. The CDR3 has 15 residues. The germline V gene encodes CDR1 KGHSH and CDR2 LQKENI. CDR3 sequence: CASSPMAGYTETQYF. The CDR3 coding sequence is TGTGCCAGCTCACCGATGGCAGGGTATACGGAGACCCAGTACTTC.

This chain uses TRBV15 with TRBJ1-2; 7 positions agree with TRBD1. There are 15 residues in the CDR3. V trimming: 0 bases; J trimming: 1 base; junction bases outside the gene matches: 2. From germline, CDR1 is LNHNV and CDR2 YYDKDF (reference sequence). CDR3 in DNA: TGTGCCACCAGCAGAGATAGGGACAGTAACTATGGCTACACCTTC. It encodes CATSRDRDSNYGYTF.

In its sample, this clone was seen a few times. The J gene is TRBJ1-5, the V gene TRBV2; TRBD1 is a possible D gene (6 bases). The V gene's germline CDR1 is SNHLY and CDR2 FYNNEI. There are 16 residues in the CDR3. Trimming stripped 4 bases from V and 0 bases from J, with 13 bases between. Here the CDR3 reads CASSGQARLSNQPQHF. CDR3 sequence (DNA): TGTGCCAGCAGTGGACAGGCCCGTCTTAGCAATCAGCCCCAGCATTTT.

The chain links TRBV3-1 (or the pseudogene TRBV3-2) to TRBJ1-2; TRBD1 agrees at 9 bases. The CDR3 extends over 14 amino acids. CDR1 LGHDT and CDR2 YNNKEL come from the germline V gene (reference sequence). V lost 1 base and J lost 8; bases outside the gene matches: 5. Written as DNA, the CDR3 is TGTGCCAGCAGCCAAGCGGGACAGGGAGGCGGCTACACCTTC. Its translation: CASSQAGQGGGYTF.

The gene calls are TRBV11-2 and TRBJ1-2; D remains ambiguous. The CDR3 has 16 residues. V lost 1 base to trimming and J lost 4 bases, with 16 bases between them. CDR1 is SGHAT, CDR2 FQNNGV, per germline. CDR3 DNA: TGTGCCAGCAGCTTAGGAGGTGCTTGGGTGGGCTATGGCTACACCTTC. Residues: CASSLGGAWVGYGYTF.

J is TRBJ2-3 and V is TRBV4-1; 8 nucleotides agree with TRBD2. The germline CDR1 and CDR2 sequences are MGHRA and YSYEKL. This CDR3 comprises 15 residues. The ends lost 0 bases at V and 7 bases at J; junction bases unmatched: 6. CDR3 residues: CASSQDGGDPYTQYF. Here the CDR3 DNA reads TGCGCCAGCAGCCAAGACGGGGGGGATCCCTATACGCAGTATTTT.

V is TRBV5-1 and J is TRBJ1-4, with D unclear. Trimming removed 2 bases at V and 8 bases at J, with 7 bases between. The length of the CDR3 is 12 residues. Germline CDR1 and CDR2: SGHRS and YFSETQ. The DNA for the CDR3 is TGCGCCAGCAGCTTTCTCGGGGAAAAACTGTTTTTT. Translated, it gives CASSFLGEKLFF.

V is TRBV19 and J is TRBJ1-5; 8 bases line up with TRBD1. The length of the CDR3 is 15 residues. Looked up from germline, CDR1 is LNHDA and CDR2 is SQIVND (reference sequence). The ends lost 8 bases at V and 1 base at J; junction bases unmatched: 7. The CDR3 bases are TGTGCCAGTGAAGCAGGGGGCGTCAGCAATCAGCCCCAGCATTTT. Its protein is CASEAGGVSNQPQHF.

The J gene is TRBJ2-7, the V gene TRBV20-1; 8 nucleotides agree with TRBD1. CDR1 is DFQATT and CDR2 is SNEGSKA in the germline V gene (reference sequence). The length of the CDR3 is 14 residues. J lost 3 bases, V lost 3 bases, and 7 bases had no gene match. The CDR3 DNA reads TGCAGTGCTAGTAGGACAGGGTCAAGCTACGAGCAGTACTTC. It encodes CSASRTGSSYEQYF.

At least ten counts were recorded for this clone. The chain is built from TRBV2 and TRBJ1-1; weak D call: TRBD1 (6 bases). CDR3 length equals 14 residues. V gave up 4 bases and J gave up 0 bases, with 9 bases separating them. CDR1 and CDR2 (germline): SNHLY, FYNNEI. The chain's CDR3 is CASSGGGLNTEAFF. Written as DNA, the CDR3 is TGTGCCAGCAGTGGAGGGGGTTTGAACACTGAAGCTTTCTTT.

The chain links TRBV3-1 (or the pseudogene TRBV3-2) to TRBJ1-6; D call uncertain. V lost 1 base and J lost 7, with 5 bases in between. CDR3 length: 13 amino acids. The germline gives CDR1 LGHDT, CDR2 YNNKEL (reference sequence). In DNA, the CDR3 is TGTGCCAGCAGCCAAGGTGCGAATTCACCCCTCCACTTT. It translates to CASSQGANSPLHF.

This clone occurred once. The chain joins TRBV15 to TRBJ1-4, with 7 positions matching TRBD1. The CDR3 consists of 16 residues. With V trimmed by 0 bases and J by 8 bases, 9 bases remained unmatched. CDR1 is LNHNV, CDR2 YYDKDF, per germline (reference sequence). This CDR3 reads CATSRDQTGVHEKLFF. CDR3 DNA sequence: TGTGCCACCAGCAGAGACCAAACAGGGGTTCACGAAAAACTGTTTTTT.

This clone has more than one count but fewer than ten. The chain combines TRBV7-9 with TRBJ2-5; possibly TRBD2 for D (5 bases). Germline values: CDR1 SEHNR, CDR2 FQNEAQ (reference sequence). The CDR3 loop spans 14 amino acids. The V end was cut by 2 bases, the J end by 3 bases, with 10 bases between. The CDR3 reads CASSLRTGKETQYF. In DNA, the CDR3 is TGTGCCAGCAGCTTAAGAACGGGGAAAGAGACCCAGTACTTC.

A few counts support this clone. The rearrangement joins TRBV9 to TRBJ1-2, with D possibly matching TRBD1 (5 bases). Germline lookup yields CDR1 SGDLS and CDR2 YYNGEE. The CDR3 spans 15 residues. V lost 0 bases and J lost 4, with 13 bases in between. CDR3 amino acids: CASSVEGQGLYGYTF. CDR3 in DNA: TGTGCCAGCAGCGTAGAAGGCCAGGGTCTCTATGGCTACACCTTC.

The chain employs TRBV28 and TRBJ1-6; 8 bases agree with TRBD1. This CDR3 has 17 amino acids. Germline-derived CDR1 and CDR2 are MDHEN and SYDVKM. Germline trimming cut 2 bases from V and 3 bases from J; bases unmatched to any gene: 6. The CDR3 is CASSLGGTGLYNSPLHF. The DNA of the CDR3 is TGTGCCAGCAGTTTAGGGGGGACAGGCCTCTATAATTCACCCCTCCACTTT.

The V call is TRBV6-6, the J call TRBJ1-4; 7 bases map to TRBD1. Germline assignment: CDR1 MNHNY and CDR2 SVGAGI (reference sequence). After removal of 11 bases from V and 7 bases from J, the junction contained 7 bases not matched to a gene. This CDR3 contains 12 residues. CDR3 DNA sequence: TGTGCCGGTTCCCGGGACAGTGAAAAACTGTTTTTT. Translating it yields CAGSRDSEKLFF.

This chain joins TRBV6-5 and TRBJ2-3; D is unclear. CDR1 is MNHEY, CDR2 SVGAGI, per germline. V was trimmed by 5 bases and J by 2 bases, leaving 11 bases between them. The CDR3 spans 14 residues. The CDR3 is CASSPLRHTDTQYF. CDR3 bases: TGTGCCAGCAGTCCACTCCGTCACACAGATACGCAGTATTTT.

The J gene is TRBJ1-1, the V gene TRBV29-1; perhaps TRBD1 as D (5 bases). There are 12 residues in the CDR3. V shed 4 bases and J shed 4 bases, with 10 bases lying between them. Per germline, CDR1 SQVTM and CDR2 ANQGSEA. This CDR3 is CSVVRGSTEAFF. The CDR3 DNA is TGCAGCGTTGTTCGGGGGAGCACTGAAGCTTTCTTT.

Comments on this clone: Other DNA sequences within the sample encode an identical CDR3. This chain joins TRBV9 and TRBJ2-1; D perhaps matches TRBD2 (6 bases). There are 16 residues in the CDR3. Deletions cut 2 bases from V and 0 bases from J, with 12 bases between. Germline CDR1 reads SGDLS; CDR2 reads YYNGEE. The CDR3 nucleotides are TGTGCCAGCAGCGTGCAAGCGGGCCGCTCCTACAATGAGCAGTTCTTC. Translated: CASSVQAGRSYNEQFF. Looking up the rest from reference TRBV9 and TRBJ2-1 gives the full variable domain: DSGVTQTPKHLITATGQRVTLRCSPRSGDLSVYWYQQSLDQGLQFLIQYYNGEERAKGNILERFSAQQFPDLHSELNLSSLELGDSALYFCASSVQAGRSYNEQFFGPGTRLTVL.

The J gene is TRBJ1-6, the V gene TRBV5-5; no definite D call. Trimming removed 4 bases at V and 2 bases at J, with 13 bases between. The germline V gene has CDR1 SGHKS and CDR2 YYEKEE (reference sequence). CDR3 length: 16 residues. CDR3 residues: CASSPGDITYNSPLHF. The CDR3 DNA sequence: TGTGCCAGCAGCCCGGGAGACATAACCTATAATTCACCCCTCCACTTT. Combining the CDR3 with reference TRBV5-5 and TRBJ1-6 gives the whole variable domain DAGVTQSPTHLIKTRGQQVTLRCSPISGHKSVSWYQQVLGQGPQFIFQYYEKEERGRGNFPDRFSARQFPNYSSELNVNALLLGDSALYLCASSPGDITYNSPLHFGNGTRLTVT.

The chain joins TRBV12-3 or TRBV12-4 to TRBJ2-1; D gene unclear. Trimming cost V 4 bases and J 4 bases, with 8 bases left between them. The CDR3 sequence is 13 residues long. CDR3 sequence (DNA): TGTGCCAGCAGTTATGGAGTATACAATGAGCAGTTCTTC. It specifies CASSYGVYNEQFF.

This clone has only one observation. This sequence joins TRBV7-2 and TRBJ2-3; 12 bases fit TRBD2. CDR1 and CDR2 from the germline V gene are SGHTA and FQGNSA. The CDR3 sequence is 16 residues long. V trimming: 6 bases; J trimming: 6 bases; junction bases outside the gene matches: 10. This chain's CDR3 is CASRRTSGDLTDTQYF. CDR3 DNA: TGTGCCAGCAGACGGACTAGCGGGGACCTCACGGATACGCAGTATTTT.

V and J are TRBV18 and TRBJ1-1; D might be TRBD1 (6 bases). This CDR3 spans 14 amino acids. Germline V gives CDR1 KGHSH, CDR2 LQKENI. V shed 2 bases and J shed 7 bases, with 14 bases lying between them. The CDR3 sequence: CASSPSGGRIEAFF. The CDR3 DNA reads TGTGCCAGCTCACCATCCGGGGGGCGAATTGAAGCTTTCTTT.

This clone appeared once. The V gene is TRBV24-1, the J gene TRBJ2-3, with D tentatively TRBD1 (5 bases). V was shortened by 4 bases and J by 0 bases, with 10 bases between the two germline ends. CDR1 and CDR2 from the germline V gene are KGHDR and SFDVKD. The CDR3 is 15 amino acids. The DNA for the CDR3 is TGTGCCACCAGTGACCTAGGGGTTAGCACAGATACGCAGTATTTT. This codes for CATSDLGVSTDTQYF.

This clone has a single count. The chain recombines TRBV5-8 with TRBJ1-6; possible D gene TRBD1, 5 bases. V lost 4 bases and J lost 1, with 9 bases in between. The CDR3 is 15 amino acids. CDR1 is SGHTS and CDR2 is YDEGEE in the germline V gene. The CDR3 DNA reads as TGTGCCAGCAGCCTTGGGGGGTCCTATAATTCACCCCTCCACTTT. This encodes CASSLGGSYNSPLHF.

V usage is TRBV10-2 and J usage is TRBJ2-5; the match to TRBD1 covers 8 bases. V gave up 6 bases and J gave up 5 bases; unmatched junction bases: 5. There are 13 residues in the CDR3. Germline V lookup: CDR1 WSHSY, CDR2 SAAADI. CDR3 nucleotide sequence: TGCGCCAGCAGAACCAGGGGGCTGGAGACCCAGTACTTC. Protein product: CASRTRGLETQYF.